This T cell receptor beta chain came from a study of Graves' ophthalmopathy and Graves' hyperthyroidism. This clonotype was found many times. The antigen is unknown. Study observations and caveats: Separation of ophthalmopathy from stable hyperthyroidism was achieved by a 13-signature model, at about 89% sensitivity and roughly 81% specificity. Detection in blood was also observed for most expanded thyroid clonotypes above 0.001 frequency.

The length of the CDR3 is 15 residues. Germline CDR1 is SGHDN and CDR2 is FVKESK. The V and J ends lost 1 base and 3 bases, in that order; junction bases with no gene match: 6. The study amplified TCR beta CDR3 regions using RNA transcripts. First-round RT-PCR used HTBI primers; second-round multiplex PCR followed. TCRdb independently ran MiXCR on the multiplex PCR reads; one entry per CDR3 protein. The sample has around 600,000 distinct CDR3 sequences, 35% to 50% seen once. This TCR came from an adult man with Graves' ophthalmopathy. The chain uses TRBV14 and TRBJ2-7; TRBD1 matches 7 bases. Specimen: peripheral blood. CDR3 sequence: CASSQAGQTIYEQYF. The CDR3 nucleotides read TGTGCCAGCAGCCAAGCGGGACAGACGATCTACGAGCAGTACTTC. Full variable domain (rest looked up from reference TRBV14 and TRBJ2-7): EAGVTQFPSHSVIEKGQTVTLRCDPISGHDNLYWYRRVMGKEIKFLLHFVKESKQDESGMPNNRFLAERTGGTYSTLKVQPAELEDSGVYFCASSQAGQTIYEQYFGPGTRLTVT.